Here is one T cell receptor (beta chain) with its context. This sample is part of a study of blood T cell repertoires in COVID-19. Study details: T cells, B-cell-depleted T cells, or PBMCs supplied cDNA or gDNA.

Original processing methods: Amplified reference gene primers provided the basis for estimating nucleated cell counts. The method was immunoSEQ multiplex PCR; TCRdb's version includes in-frame clones alone and lacks a portion of them. D and trimming come from the DNA, and the V and J calls and clone size come from that table. The sample consists of fewer than 500,000 clones, roughly 90% of them appearing once. The sequence derives from a young woman with active or convalescent COVID-19. Sample: peripheral blood.

CDR3 in amino acids: CASADDTQPQHF. The CDR3 nucleotides are TGTGCCAGCGCAGATGACACTCAGCCCCAGCATTTT. This sequence joins TRBV6-5 and TRBJ1-5; D is undetermined. Trimming shortened V by 8 bases and J by 6 bases, and 11 bases separated the two germline ends. Germline loops: CDR1 MNHEY, CDR2 SVGAGI. The CDR3 runs to 12 residues.